This TCR beta chain emerged from a study of shared clonotypes between healthy human individuals. The overall study: Each donor contributed plates that comprised three CD4 naive, three CD4 memory, two CD8 naive and one CD8 memory. The study, taken as a whole, reports: Non-shared clonotypes had lower generation probabilities than those shared by all four donors. Across subsets, estimated richness was generally greater for naive than for memory populations. Blood was the sole source, and tissue repertoires probably differ.

Naive CD8 cells comprised CD45RO-negative, CCR7-positively selected cells, excluding terminally differentiated effector memory CD45RA+ cells. The protocol was immunoSEQ multiplex PCR, while the TCRdb copy is restricted to in-frame clones and leaves out a portion. The sample holds approximately 810,000 clones, approximately 92% seen once. In the case of this clone: Its antigen remains unidentified.

This CDR3 spans 15 amino acids. Germline CDR1 and CDR2: SGHNT and YENEEA. Trimming removed 5 bases from V and 4 bases from J; junction bases left unmatched: 7. The sequence was obtained from a man aged 25-45 years in good health. The sample comprised naive CD8+ T cells sorted from blood. This chain links TRBV11-3 with TRBJ2-1, with 8 bases aligning to TRBD1. CDR3 bases: TGTGCCAGCAGCCAGGACAGGGTACAATACAATGAGCAGTTCTTC. Translated: CASSQDRVQYNEQFF. Filled out from reference TRBV11-3 and TRBJ2-1, the complete variable domain reads EAGVVQSPRYKIIEKKQPVAFWCNPISGHNTLYWYLQNLGQGPELLIRYENEEAVDDSQLPKDRFSAERLKGVDSTLKIQPAELGDSAVYLCASSQDRVQYNEQFFGPGTRLTVL.